These 11 T cell receptor beta chains were sequenced from one sample in a study of graft-versus-host responses after intestinal transplantation. TCRdb's table, derived via immunoSEQ multiplex PCR, lists solely in-frame clones and lacks some. The sample includes 23,000 or so clones, just over 90% of them seen just once. Sequencing was performed on PBMCs, taken 18 days after transplant. These receptors were taken from a human patient who received an intestinal transplant, so some T cells may come from the graft donor.

The chain has TRBV2 and TRBJ2-3; 10 positions match TRBD1. CDR1 is SNHLY, CDR2 FYNNEI, per germline. This CDR3 is 14 amino acids long. After removal of 4 bases from V and 5 bases from J, the junction contained 3 bases not matched to a gene. This chain's CDR3 is CASSGQGARDTQYF. The CDR3 nucleotides are TGTGCCAGCAGTGGACAGGGGGCGAGAGATACGCAGTATTTT.

J is TRBJ2-5 and V is TRBV2; D is unresolved. V gave up 4 bases and J gave up 1 base, with 10 bases separating them. The germline CDR1 and CDR2 sequences are SNHLY and FYNNEI. The CDR3 extends over 14 amino acids. CDR3 DNA: TGTGCCAGCAGTGTACGACATATCCAAGAGACCCAGTACTTC. Translated: CASSVRHIQETQYF.

The CDR3 DNA reads as TGCGCCAGCAGCACCAGGACAGGGGGTGGTGAGCAGTTCTTC. Protein: CASSTRTGGGEQFF. This chain connects TRBV5-1 to TRBJ2-1, with 10 bases that match TRBD1. Per the germline V gene, CDR1 is SGHRS and CDR2 is YFSETQ. J was trimmed by 9 bases and V by 4 bases; bases with no gene match: 7. The CDR3 has 14 amino acids.

V is TRBV7-9 and J is TRBJ2-1, with a tentative D call TRBD1 (6 bases). The CDR3 runs to 15 residues. The germline V gene encodes CDR1 SEHNR and CDR2 FQNEAQ (reference sequence). Deletions cut 4 bases from V and 1 base from J, with 11 bases between. CDR3 nucleotide sequence: TGTGCCAGCAGCTCTAGACAGGTATCCTACAATGAGCAGTTCTTC. Translating it yields CASSSRQVSYNEQFF. Supplemented by reference TRBV7-9 and TRBJ2-1, the full variable domain reads DTGVSQNPRHKITKRGQNVTFRCDPISEHNRLYWYRQTLGQGPEFLTYFQNEAQLEKSRLLSDRFSAERPKGSFSTLEIQRTEQGDSAMYLCASSSRQVSYNEQFFGPGTRLTVL.

The chain has TRBV6-5 and TRBJ1-1, with TRBD1 identical over 7 bases. Per the germline V gene, CDR1 is MNHEY and CDR2 is SVGAGI. This CDR3 is 16 amino acids long. V dropped 2 bases and J dropped 2; count of bases not matched to a gene: 8. The CDR3 nucleotides read TGTGCCAGCAGTTACGATCCAGGGACAGTAAACACTGAAGCTTTCTTT. This encodes CASSYDPGTVNTEAFF.

V and J are TRBV5-1 and TRBJ1-1, with 7 positions matching TRBD1. Germline loops: CDR1 SGHRS, CDR2 YFSETQ. V shed 6 bases, J shed 5 bases, and the junction held 4 bases outside the gene matches. The CDR3 runs 12 residues. The CDR3 sequence is CASTSGGTEAFF. The CDR3 region has the DNA TGCGCCAGCACATCAGGGGGTACTGAAGCTTTCTTT.

The V call is TRBV5-1, the J call TRBJ2-2; 8 nucleotides agree with TRBD1. Germline V gene sequence: CDR1 SGHRS, CDR2 YFSETQ. This CDR3 has 15 residues. V trimming: 0 bases; J trimming: 3 bases; junction bases outside the gene matches: 1. The CDR3 DNA follows: TGCGCCAGCAGCTTGGCAGGGGGCGACACCGGGGAGCTGTTTTTT. It translates to CASSLAGGDTGELFF.

The rearrangement joins TRBV4-3 to TRBJ1-2; TRBD1 matches 10 bases. The V gene end was trimmed by 6 bases and the J gene end by 8 bases; junction bases not matched to a gene: 9. Looked up from germline, CDR1 is LGHNA and CDR2 is YSLEER. This CDR3 region has 14 residues. Written as DNA, the CDR3 is TGCGCCAGCAGTCCGGGACAGGGGCTTAAAGGCTACACCTTC. This encodes CASSPGQGLKGYTF.

V is TRBV18 and J is TRBJ2-7, with 7 nucleotides matching TRBD2. V was pared by 6 bases and J by 0 bases, with 5 bases of the junction left unmatched. CDR1 is KGHSH and CDR2 is LQKENI in the germline V gene. The CDR3 extends over 14 amino acids. The CDR3: CASSPAGSSYEQYF. The CDR3 bases are TGTGCCAGCTCGCCAGCGGGGAGCTCCTACGAGCAGTACTTC.

The chain uses TRBV6-5 and TRBJ2-1; perhaps TRBD1 as D (7 bases). V was trimmed by 4 bases and J by 7 bases, leaving 11 bases between them. CDR1 is MNHEY and CDR2 is SVGAGI in the germline V gene. This CDR3 spans 13 amino acids. The CDR3 reads CASSWTGGNEQFF. The DNA of the CDR3 is TGTGCCAGCAGTTGGACAGGAGGGAATGAGCAGTTCTTC.

The chain uses TRBV5-1 and TRBJ2-1; 11 bases align to TRBD1. V lost 7 bases to trimming and J lost 6 bases; unmatched junction nucleotides: 6. The CDR3 is made up of 14 amino acids. Germline V gives CDR1 SGHRS, CDR2 YFSETQ. CDR3 amino acids: CASGGTGGRNEQFF. The CDR3 DNA follows: TGCGCCAGCGGTGGGACAGGGGGTCGCAATGAGCAGTTCTTC.